The clone carrying this T cell receptor (beta chain) was seen at least ten times. TCR beta CDR3 amplification used RNA transcripts. RT-PCR with HTBI primers came first, then second-round multiplex PCR. Each CDR3 protein gets one entry after TCRdb re-called the multiplex PCR reads with MiXCR. The sample includes 300,000 to 450,000 distinct CDR3 sequences, roughly 15% of them seen just once. This CDR3 has 11 amino acids. V was clipped by 3 bases and J by 12 bases, with 11 bases between them. Germline lookup yields CDR1 MNHEY and CDR2 SVGEGT. This record belongs to a study of Graves' ophthalmopathy and Graves' hyperthyroidism.

The chain joins TRBV6-2 or TRBV6-3 to TRBJ1-1, with D unclear. This clonotype was obtained from an adult woman with stable Graves' hyperthyroidism. The sample taken for sequencing was peripheral blood. The CDR3 loop reads CASSYFGVTFF. CDR3 in DNA: TGTGCCAGCAGTTATTTCGGGGTGACTTTCTTT.